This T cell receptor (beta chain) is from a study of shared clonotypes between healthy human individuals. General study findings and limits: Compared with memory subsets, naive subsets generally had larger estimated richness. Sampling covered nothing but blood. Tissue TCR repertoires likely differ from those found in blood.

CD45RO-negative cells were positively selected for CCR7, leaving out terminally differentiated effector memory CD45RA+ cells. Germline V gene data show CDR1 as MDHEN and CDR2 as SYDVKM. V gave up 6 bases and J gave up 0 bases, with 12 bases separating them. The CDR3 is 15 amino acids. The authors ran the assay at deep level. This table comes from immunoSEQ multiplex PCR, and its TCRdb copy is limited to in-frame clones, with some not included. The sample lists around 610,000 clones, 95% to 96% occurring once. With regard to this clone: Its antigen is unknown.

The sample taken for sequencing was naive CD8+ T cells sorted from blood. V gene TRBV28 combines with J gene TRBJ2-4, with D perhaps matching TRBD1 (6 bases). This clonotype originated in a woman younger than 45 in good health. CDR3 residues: CASRTKGVAKNIQYF. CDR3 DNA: TGTGCCAGCAGAACCAAGGGGGTAGCCAAAAACATTCAGTACTTC.